Listed below are T cell receptor beta chains from one sample, sequenced in a study of T cell repertoires in cytomegalovirus infection. TCRdb analysed the reads with MiXCR anew, one entry per CDR3 protein. The table records under 500,000 distinct CDR3 sequences, about 42% of them present only once. Their target antigens are unknown. This sample comprised cultured PBMCs, obtained from culture after CMV antigen stimulation. The source is a human donor in good health (CMV status not recorded). Some clones in this sample may be carry-over from other donors' samples. The CDR3 runs from the conserved cysteine through the conserved F or W. A D gene is named only where the DNA matches it firmly.

cdr3_aa: CATTGGESNEQFF
v_call: TRBV10-3
d_call: TRBD2

cdr3_aa: CASSLARTITDTQYF
v_call: TRBV7-6
d_call: -

cdr3_aa: CASSPAASADYGYTF
v_call: TRBV19
d_call: -

cdr3_aa: CASSVTADTQYF
v_call: TRBV2
d_call: -

cdr3_aa: CASSFTLQNTEAFF
v_call: TRBV12-3/TRBV12-4
d_call: -

cdr3_aa: CASSLMNTGELFF
v_call: TRBV12-3/TRBV12-4
d_call: -

cdr3_aa: CASGLTDTQYF
v_call: TRBV12-3/TRBV12-4
d_call: -

cdr3_aa: CSARRTGNAPITPLHF
v_call: TRBV20-1
d_call: TRBD1

cdr3_aa: CASNPGPNTGELFF
v_call: TRBV7-2
d_call: -

cdr3_aa: CASSLLLPFGPRYSNQPQHF
v_call: TRBV7-2
d_call: -

cdr3_aa: CASSPGMGAEETQYF
v_call: TRBV12-3/TRBV12-4
d_call: -

cdr3_aa: CASSLAHYSSQETQYF
v_call: TRBV7-2
d_call: -

cdr3_aa: CASSLDSTTQYF
v_call: TRBV7-2
d_call: -

cdr3_aa: CASSLAVSSVDTGELFF
v_call: TRBV7-2
d_call: -

cdr3_aa: CASSLRGGGPPQHF
v_call: TRBV12-3/TRBV12-4
d_call: -

cdr3_aa: CASSLGVDTEAFF
v_call: TRBV12-3/TRBV12-4
d_call: -

cdr3_aa: CASSVEWWSDQYF
v_call: TRBV9
d_call: -

cdr3_aa: CASSQRIGDTQYF
v_call: TRBV4-1
d_call: -

cdr3_aa: CASSSNTGTGNTIYF
v_call: TRBV7-8
d_call: -

cdr3_aa: CASSYPPPGQSPLHF
v_call: TRBV6-6
d_call: -

cdr3_aa: CASSPTGTYNSPLHF
v_call: TRBV11-2
d_call: TRBD1

cdr3_aa: CSVDTQEGYGYTF
v_call: TRBV29-1
d_call: -

cdr3_aa: CASSLGLAGHNEQFF
v_call: TRBV7-8
d_call: TRBD2

cdr3_aa: CASRDRGFSTDTQYF
v_call: TRBV6-1
d_call: TRBD1

cdr3_aa: CASSARTDGNSPLHF
v_call: TRBV7-6
d_call: -

cdr3_aa: CASSILGMIQPQHF
v_call: TRBV19
d_call: -

cdr3_aa: CASSSHYPLSGQHYGYTF
v_call: TRBV7-2
d_call: TRBD1

cdr3_aa: CATVQGITDWGYTF
v_call: TRBV25-1
d_call: -

cdr3_aa: CASMRPGGAEAFF
v_call: TRBV19
d_call: TRBD1

cdr3_aa: CASSFLDRGLEGYTF
v_call: TRBV28
d_call: TRBD1

cdr3_aa: CASSIRRNTGELFF
v_call: TRBV19
d_call: -

cdr3_aa: CASSIDLEGRNIQYF
v_call: TRBV19
d_call: -

cdr3_aa: CASSFGSGISYEQYF
v_call: TRBV7-2
d_call: TRBD2

cdr3_aa: CASSATDTTFYGYTF
v_call: TRBV19
d_call: -

cdr3_aa: CASSLSVSNEQFF
v_call: TRBV12-3/TRBV12-4
d_call: -

cdr3_aa: CATSRAPGATDTQYF
v_call: TRBV15
d_call: -

cdr3_aa: CASSTPRGGLNEKLFF
v_call: TRBV19
d_call: TRBD1

cdr3_aa: CASSFPGQGAYNEQFF
v_call: TRBV7-2
d_call: TRBD1

cdr3_aa: CASSLDRPGTEQYF
v_call: TRBV7-2
d_call: -

cdr3_aa: CASSWTSGALYEQYF
v_call: TRBV27
d_call: TRBD2

cdr3_aa: CASSTHRDPTGQYF
v_call: TRBV12-3/TRBV12-4
d_call: -

cdr3_aa: CASSPRTGRQNTEAFF
v_call: TRBV3-1
d_call: TRBD1

cdr3_aa: CASSPPGAGGDTQYF
v_call: TRBV23-1
d_call: -

cdr3_aa: CASSLGRRGVDEQFF
v_call: TRBV11-2
d_call: -

cdr3_aa: CASSPRVSNTEAFF
v_call: TRBV12-3/TRBV12-4
d_call: -

cdr3_aa: CASSPALGHQETQYF
v_call: TRBV11-1
d_call: -

cdr3_aa: CASSTRANEQFF
v_call: TRBV12-3/TRBV12-4
d_call: -

cdr3_aa: CASSDRGLRKTQYF
v_call: TRBV2
d_call: TRBD1

cdr3_aa: CSAGPAAGDSPLHF
v_call: TRBV20-1
d_call: -

cdr3_aa: CASSLEDYEQYF
v_call: TRBV7-6
d_call: -

cdr3_aa: CATSRSVSSTDTQYF
v_call: TRBV15
d_call: -

cdr3_aa: CASSFVPFQPREQFF
v_call: TRBV7-6
d_call: -

cdr3_aa: CASSYDWNTGELFF
v_call: TRBV6-8
d_call: -

cdr3_aa: CASSSYPTSGTGILPGEQYF
v_call: TRBV5-5
d_call: TRBD2

cdr3_aa: CSARIPLVYEQYF
v_call: TRBV20-1
d_call: -

cdr3_aa: CASSFMGSEKLFF
v_call: TRBV11-2
d_call: -

cdr3_aa: CASSRRLAGGPEGAKNIQYF
v_call: TRBV12-3/TRBV12-4
d_call: TRBD2